The 32 T cell receptor beta chains in this list originate from one sample, sequenced in a study of blood T cell repertoires in COVID-19. Assay used: immunoSEQ multiplex PCR; TCRdb lists only in-frame clones, some missing. This sample has fewer than 450,000 clones, with around nine tenths found just once. The sample taken for sequencing was peripheral blood. These receptors all stem from a woman aged 18-29 years who had recovered from COVID-19.

The gene calls are TRBV6-5 and TRBJ2-1; D uncertain. Looked up from germline, CDR1 is MNHEY and CDR2 is SVGAGI. The ends were cut back, 10 bases at V and 7 bases at J, with 14 bases in the middle. The CDR3 contains 12 residues. CDR3 sequence: CATNYWQNEQFF. CDR3 bases: TGTGCCACCAACTACTGGCAGAATGAGCAGTTCTTC.

This chain links TRBV5-6 with TRBJ1-1; a weak D match, TRBD1 (5 bases). CDR1 and CDR2 (germline): SGHDT, YYEEEE. The CDR3 is made up of 15 amino acids. Trimming left V 4 bases short and J 1 base short, with 14 bases between. In DNA, the CDR3 is TGTGCCAGCAGCGGAGGGACCTATTGGAACACTGAAGCTTTCTTT. Encoded protein: CASSGGTYWNTEAFF.

This chain joins TRBV2 and TRBJ2-2, with D maybe TRBD2 (6 bases). The germline gives CDR1 SNHLY, CDR2 FYNNEI. The CDR3 has 14 residues. Trimming took off 7 bases at V and 0 bases at J, with 9 bases between the two ends. The DNA of the CDR3 is TGTGCCAGCAAATGGGGGGCGAACACCGGGGAGCTGTTTTTT. Translated, it gives CASKWGANTGELFF.

The V and J genes are TRBV4-3 and TRBJ1-2, with 10 nucleotides matching TRBD1. J lost 6 bases, V lost 4 bases, and 5 bases had no gene match. Germline CDR1 LGHNA, CDR2 YSLEER. The CDR3 runs to 14 residues. The CDR3 is CASSRLGQGDGYTF. CDR3 nucleotides: TGCGCCAGCAGCCGGCTTGGACAGGGGGATGGCTACACCTTC.

V is TRBV30 and J is TRBJ1-2, with D perhaps TRBD1 (6 bases). This CDR3 has 14 amino acids. Trimming removed 3 bases from V and 5 bases from J, with 16 bases in between. In germline, CDR1 is GTSNPN, CDR2 SVGIG (reference sequence). CDR3: CAWSPKGTPYGYTF. The CDR3 DNA is TGTGCCTGGAGCCCAAAAGGGACACCTTATGGCTACACCTTC.

The chain combines TRBV6-5 with TRBJ1-5; 10 positions match TRBD1. V was clipped by 6 bases and J by 7 bases; unmatched bases: 6. The CDR3 runs to 14 residues. Germline V gene sequence: CDR1 MNHEY, CDR2 SVGAGI. CDR3 nucleotide sequence: TGTGCCAGCAGCCCGGACAGGGGGGAACAGCCCCAGCATTTT. As protein: CASSPDRGEQPQHF.

This chain joins TRBV4-1 and TRBJ2-1; 10 nucleotides match TRBD1. Unmatched junction bases numbered 1, after V lost 4 bases and J lost 4 bases. Germline values: CDR1 MGHRA, CDR2 YSYEKL. The CDR3 sequence is 14 residues long. CDR3 sequence: CASSPGQGYNEQFF. The CDR3 DNA is TGCGCCAGCAGCCCGGGACAGGGGTACAATGAGCAGTTCTTC.

The chain recombines TRBV6-5 with TRBJ1-1, with D unclear. This CDR3 is built from 13 residues. V was trimmed by 7 bases and J by 1 base, leaving 10 bases between them. Per germline, CDR1 MNHEY and CDR2 SVGAGI. CDR3: CASKDTENTEAFF. CDR3 nucleotides: TGTGCCAGCAAAGACACGGAGAACACTGAAGCTTTCTTT.

The chain recombines TRBV29-1 with TRBJ1-1; D uncertain. Trimming cost V 7 bases and J 4 bases, with 13 bases left between them. This CDR3 spans 12 amino acids. Germline V gene sequence: CDR1 SQVTM, CDR2 ANQGSEA. The CDR3 loop is CSAKIRGTEAFF. Written as DNA, the CDR3 is TGCAGCGCCAAAATCCGGGGCACTGAAGCTTTCTTT.

The V call is TRBV6-2 or TRBV6-3, the J call TRBJ2-7, with 8 bases aligning to TRBD1. V was pared by 2 bases and J by 3 bases, with 6 bases of the junction left unmatched. Per the germline V gene, CDR1 is MNHEY and CDR2 is SVGEGT. This CDR3 spans 15 amino acids. The CDR3 nucleotides read TGTGCCAGCAGTTACGAGGAACAGGGGGACTACGAGCAGTACGTC. Translated, it gives CASSYEEQGDYEQYV.

This chain links TRBV30 with TRBJ1-1, with D possibly TRBD1 on 5 matching bases. V was cut by 6 bases and J by 0 bases, with 8 bases left in between. The CDR3 runs to 12 residues. CDR1 and CDR2 from the germline V gene are GTSNPN and SVGIG (reference sequence). The DNA of the CDR3 is TGTGCCTGCAAGACAGTGAACACTGAAGCTTTCTTT. Protein sequence: CACKTVNTEAFF.

CDR3 loop: CASSLMTGGTDTQYF. CDR3 sequence (DNA): TGTGCCAGCAGCTTGATGACAGGGGGTACAGATACGCAGTATTTT. The rearrangement uses TRBV5-4 and TRBJ2-3; TRBD1 matches at 9 bases. The CDR3 runs to 15 residues. From germline, CDR1 is SGHNT and CDR2 YYREEE (reference sequence). Trimming removed 1 base from V and 3 bases from J; junction bases left unmatched: 3.

The genes are TRBV24-1 and TRBJ2-3, with D hard to call. The V and J ends lost 1 base and 3 bases respectively, with 7 bases between them. CDR1 is KGHDR, CDR2 SFDVKD, per germline. The CDR3 is made up of 14 amino acids. The CDR3 here is CATSDFPRTDTQYF. The CDR3, as DNA: TGTGCCACCAGTGATTTTCCCCGGACAGATACGCAGTATTTT.

The J gene is TRBJ1-4, the V gene TRBV7-8; D is unresolved. V gave up 5 bases and J gave up 3 bases, with 10 bases separating them. Germline V gene lookup returns CDR1 SGHVS and CDR2 FQNEAQ. The CDR3 spans 14 residues. The CDR3 protein is CASSERPPNEKLFF. The CDR3 coding sequence is TGTGCCAGCAGCGAGCGCCCGCCTAATGAAAAACTGTTTTTT.

This clone has just a few counts. The gene calls are TRBV6-5 and TRBJ1-6; D gene unclear. V was cut by 0 bases and J by 9 bases, with 15 bases left in between. This CDR3 has 16 residues. Germline assignment: CDR1 MNHEY and CDR2 SVGAGI. This CDR3 reads CASSYSRVGRGSPLHF. The CDR3 DNA follows: TGTGCCAGCAGTTACTCGAGAGTCGGACGGGGTTCACCCCTCCACTTT.

V and J are TRBV2 and TRBJ2-7; 9 bases agree with TRBD2. Germline CDR1 SNHLY, CDR2 FYNNEI. V was clipped by 4 bases and J by 6 bases; unmatched bases: 10. The CDR3 totals 15 residues. The CDR3 sequence: CASSGKREAFGEQYV. The DNA for the CDR3 is TGTGCCAGCAGTGGCAAGCGGGAGGCCTTCGGCGAGCAGTACGTC.

The chain has TRBV2 and TRBJ2-1; 13 bases align to TRBD2. CDR1 and CDR2 (germline): SNHLY, FYNNEI. V was clipped by 8 bases and J by 10 bases; unmatched bases: 8. CDR3 length: 14 amino acids. The CDR3 is CASVGLAGELEQFF. The CDR3 DNA is TGTGCCAGCGTCGGACTAGCGGGAGAACTAGAGCAGTTCTTC. Variable domain in full (rest from reference TRBV2 and TRBJ2-1): EPEVTQTPSHQVTQMGQEVILRCVPISNHLYFYWYRQILGQKVEFLVSFYNNEISEKSEIFDDQFSVERPDGSNFTLKIRSTKLEDSAMYFCASVGLAGELEQFFGPGTRLTVL.

The J gene is TRBJ1-2, the V gene TRBV6-2 or TRBV6-3; D may be TRBD1 (5 bases). Deletions cut 0 bases from V and 0 bases from J, with 11 bases between. The CDR3 is 16 amino acids. Germline lookup yields CDR1 MNHEY and CDR2 SVGEGT. Here the CDR3 DNA reads TGTGCCAGCAGTTACTCTGGCAGGGTCGCTAACTATGGCTACACCTTC. Amino acid sequence: CASSYSGRVANYGYTF.

The chain carries TRBV6-2 or TRBV6-3 and TRBJ1-1; D gene uncertain. Germline CDR1 is MNHEY and CDR2 is SVGEGT. V shed 5 bases and J shed 0 bases, with 13 bases lying between them. This CDR3 has 15 amino acids. CDR3 nucleotide sequence: TGTGCCAGCAGTCTATTGCCGCAGGTGAACACTGAAGCTTTCTTT. It yields the protein CASSLLPQVNTEAFF.

The chain combines TRBV7-9 with TRBJ2-3; D possibly corresponds to TRBD1 (5 bases). The CDR3 runs 12 residues. V shed 5 bases and J shed 5 bases, with 8 bases lying between them. Germline CDR1 reads SEHNR; CDR2 reads FQNEAQ (reference sequence). CDR3: CASSEDRDTQYF. In DNA form, the CDR3 reads TGTGCCAGCAGCGAAGACAGAGATACGCAGTATTTT.

The chain carries TRBV4-3 and TRBJ1-2; 8 positions agree with TRBD1. The germline V gene encodes CDR1 LGHNA and CDR2 YSLEER. This CDR3 comprises 14 residues. Trimming at V came to 3 bases and at J to 8 bases, leaving 8 bases not matched to a gene. As DNA, the CDR3 is TGCGCCAGCAGCCATGGCGGACAGGGCGGCGGCTACACCTTC. It is translated as CASSHGGQGGGYTF.

This sequence joins TRBV6-6 and TRBJ2-7, with a tentative D call TRBD1 (5 bases). Germline CDR1 reads MNHNY; CDR2 reads SVGAGI (reference sequence). V shed 8 bases and J shed 4 bases, with 24 bases lying between them. This CDR3 spans 16 amino acids. The CDR3 protein is CASEWGKGGKGYEQYV. DNA of the CDR3: TGTGCCAGCGAATGGGGAAAGGGTGGGAAGGGGTACGAGCAGTACGTC.

DNA for the CDR3: TGTGCCAGCAGTTTATTGGGCGGGAGAAGCACAGATACGCAGTATTTT. It specifies CASSLLGGRSTDTQYF. The chain carries TRBV27 and TRBJ2-3; 7 bases match TRBD2. V lost 1 base, J lost 0 bases, and 4 bases stayed unmatched. Germline V gene lookup returns CDR1 MNHEY and CDR2 SMNVEV (reference sequence). The CDR3 extends over 16 amino acids.

V usage is TRBV6-2 or TRBV6-3 and J usage is TRBJ2-7, with 11 bases that match TRBD1. The germline V gene has CDR1 MNHEY and CDR2 SVGEGT. The V and J ends lost 4 bases and 4 bases, in that order; junction bases with no gene match: 6. This CDR3 spans 15 amino acids. In DNA form, the CDR3 reads TGTGCCAGCAGTTTCGGGACAGGGGGACAATACGAGCAGTACGTC. Translated, it gives CASSFGTGGQYEQYV.

The V call is TRBV5-1, the J call TRBJ2-7; D might be TRBD1 (5 bases). Germline CDR1 is SGHRS and CDR2 is YFSETQ. This CDR3 contains 14 residues. Trimming removed 5 bases from V and 3 bases from J, with 15 bases in between. In DNA form, the CDR3 reads TGCGCCAGCAGTTCAGTATACAGGATCTACGAGCAGTACGTC. As protein: CASSSVYRIYEQYV.

This clone has only a few counts. This chain joins TRBV9 and TRBJ2-1, with 7 bases aligning to TRBD2. The ends lost 4 bases at V and 6 bases at J; junction bases unmatched: 10. This CDR3 spans 15 amino acids. Germline CDR1 is SGDLS and CDR2 is YYNGEE. CDR3 DNA: TGTGCCAGCAGCCCTATGTGGGGAGGGAGCAATGAGCAGTTCTTC. This gives the protein CASSPMWGGSNEQFF.

The chain links TRBV24-1 to TRBJ1-2; 7 bases align to TRBD1. The V gene's germline CDR1 is KGHDR and CDR2 SFDVKD. Losses at the gene ends were 3 bases for V and 6 bases for J; bases not matched to a gene: 12. CDR3 size: 16 residues. The CDR3 DNA reads as TGTGCCACCAGTGATCCTGACGGGAGGGGGCTAGATGGCTACACCTTC. Its protein product is CATSDPDGRGLDGYTF.

The chain has TRBV7-2 and TRBJ2-2; 14 nucleotides match TRBD2. V lost 5 bases and J lost 2; bases outside the gene matches: 10. Germline CDR1 SGHTA, CDR2 FQGNSA. This CDR3 is 19 amino acids long. The CDR3 here is CASSGDWGTSGRNTGELFF. The CDR3 region has the DNA TGTGCCAGCAGCGGGGATTGGGGGACTAGCGGGAGAAACACCGGGGAGCTGTTTTTT.

The chain is built from TRBV12-5 and TRBJ2-4, with 8 positions matching TRBD1. The CDR3 spans 19 residues. Trimming took 0 bases from V and 2 from J; bases not matched to a gene: 12. CDR1 and CDR2 from the germline V gene are LGHNT and FRNRAP. The CDR3 sequence: CASGLVLGRGQLTKNIQYF. DNA of the CDR3: TGTGCTAGTGGTTTGGTACTGGGCAGGGGGCAACTAACCAAAAACATTCAGTACTTC.

The chain uses TRBV6-2 or TRBV6-3 and TRBJ2-7, with 7 bases fitting TRBD1. Unmatched junction bases numbered 8, after V lost 5 bases and J lost 7 bases. The CDR3 consists of 13 residues. Germline CDR1 is MNHEY and CDR2 is SVGEGT. CDR3 DNA: TGTGCCAGCAGTCAGACAGGGTTTGGGGAGCAGTACGTC. It is translated as CASSQTGFGEQYV.

This chain joins TRBV19 and TRBJ1-1; D is perhaps TRBD1 (5 bases). CDR3 length equals 15 residues. The germline CDR1 and CDR2 sequences are LNHDA and SQIVND (reference sequence). Trimming took 3 bases from V and 5 from J, leaving 16 bases between them. This CDR3 reads CASSMGRGAGTEAFF. DNA of the CDR3: TGTGCCAGTAGTATGGGGAGGGGTGCGGGTACTGAAGCTTTCTTT.

The CDR3 sequence is CASSKVSGDYNEQFF. The CDR3 nucleotides are TGTGCCAGCAGCAAAGTTAGCGGAGATTACAATGAGCAGTTCTTC. The chain has TRBV21-1 and TRBJ2-1; the D call of TRBD2 is as the table states it, not checked on the DNA. TRBV21-1 is a listed pseudogene. This CDR3 has 15 amino acids.